This TCR beta chain was recorded in a study of blood T cell repertoires in COVID-19. TCRdb's table, derived via immunoSEQ multiplex PCR, lists solely in-frame clones and lacks some. The sample includes about 190,000 clones, roughly 84% seen only once; the top ten take under 4%. The germline CDR1 and CDR2 sequences are SGHRS and YFSETQ. Trimming pared 4 bases from V and 0 bases from J, leaving 8 bases between. CDR3 length: 15 residues. Sequencing was carried out using PBMCs or T cells enriched from blood (not recorded which). This receptor was obtained from a woman aged 25 to 39 who had recovered from COVID-19. The chain employs TRBV5-1 and TRBJ2-6, with D unclear. The CDR3 loop reads CASSPTASGANVLTF. Here the CDR3 DNA reads TGCGCCAGCAGCCCCACAGCCTCTGGGGCCAACGTCCTGACTTTC.